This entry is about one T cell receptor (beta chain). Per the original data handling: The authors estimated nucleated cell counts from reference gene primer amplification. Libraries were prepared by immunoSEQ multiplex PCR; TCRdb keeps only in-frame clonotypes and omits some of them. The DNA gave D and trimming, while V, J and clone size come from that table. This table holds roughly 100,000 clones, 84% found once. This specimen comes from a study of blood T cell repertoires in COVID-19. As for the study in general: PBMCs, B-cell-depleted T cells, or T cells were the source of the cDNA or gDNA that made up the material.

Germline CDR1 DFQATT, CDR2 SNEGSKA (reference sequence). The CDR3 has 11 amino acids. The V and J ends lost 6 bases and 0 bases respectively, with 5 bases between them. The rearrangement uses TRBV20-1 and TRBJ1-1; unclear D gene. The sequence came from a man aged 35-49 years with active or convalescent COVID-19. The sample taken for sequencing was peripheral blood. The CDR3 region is CSAPLNTEAFF. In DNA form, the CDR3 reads TGCAGTGCCCCTCTGAACACTGAAGCTTTCTTT.